The 20 T cell receptor beta chains presented below share a single source sample, sequenced in a study of blood T cell repertoires in COVID-19. Clones were read by immunoSEQ multiplex PCR, and TCRdb kept only the in-frame ones, dropping some. Of approximately 310,000 clones in the sample, 85% are singletons; the top ten hold 1.5% to 2%. Sequenced sample: PBMCs or T cells enriched from blood (not recorded which). These receptors all stem from a woman in her 30s who had been exposed to COVID-19.

This CDR3 is CASSARLARRYNEQFF. CDR3 DNA: TGTGCCAGCAGTGCCAGACTAGCGAGAAGATACAATGAGCAGTTCTTC. The chain links TRBV27 to TRBJ2-1; TRBD2 agrees at 8 bases. Germline CDR1 and CDR2: MNHEY and SMNVEV (reference sequence). Trimming at V came to 5 bases and at J to 4 bases, leaving 10 bases not matched to a gene. The CDR3 has 16 residues.

The J gene is TRBJ1-4, the V gene TRBV3-1 (or the pseudogene TRBV3-2); 7 bases align to TRBD1. After removal of 4 bases from V and 5 bases from J, the junction contained 4 bases not matched to a gene. This CDR3 region has 14 residues. Germline-derived CDR1 and CDR2 are LGHDT and YNNKEL (reference sequence). The CDR3 protein is CASSPGTANEKLFF. The CDR3 DNA reads TGTGCCAGCAGCCCCGGGACAGCAAATGAAAAACTGTTTTTT.

This rearrangement joins TRBV4-1 to TRBJ2-7; 12 bases agree with TRBD1. Germline CDR1 reads MGHRA; CDR2 reads YSYEKL. The ends lost 1 base at V and 7 bases at J; junction bases unmatched: 5. The CDR3 spans 15 residues. The DNA for the CDR3 is TGCGCCAGCAGCCAAGCGGGACAGGGGGCGTATGAGCAGTACTTC. Translation: CASSQAGQGAYEQYF.

The chain has TRBV5-4 and TRBJ1-2; possible D gene TRBD1, 5 bases. The germline V gene has CDR1 SGHNT and CDR2 YYREEE (reference sequence). Trimming took 2 bases from V and 3 from J, leaving 14 bases between them. The CDR3 loop spans 15 amino acids. Here the CDR3 DNA reads TGTGCCAGCAGCTTTTTCGGGGGAGCGGACTATGGCTACACCTTC. It encodes CASSFFGGADYGYTF.

This chain uses TRBV19 with TRBJ2-7; D ambiguous. The germline gives CDR1 LNHDA, CDR2 SQIVND (reference sequence). Trimming cost V 9 bases and J 5 bases, with 17 bases left between them. This CDR3 spans 13 amino acids. CDR3 amino acids: CARWWWHPNEQYF. The CDR3, as DNA: TGTGCCAGGTGGTGGTGGCACCCCAACGAGCAGTACTTC.

This clone occurred once. The chain employs TRBV7-9 and TRBJ2-1, with D unresolved. V was pared by 5 bases and J by 0 bases, with 11 bases between. The CDR3 contains 15 residues. Germline V gives CDR1 SEHNR, CDR2 FQNEAQ (reference sequence). Here the CDR3 reads CASSLSGTSYNEQFF. The CDR3 coding sequence is TGTGCCAGCAGCCTCTCAGGTACCTCCTACAATGAGCAGTTCTTC.

The rearrangement uses TRBV7-3 and TRBJ2-2; 12 nucleotides agree with TRBD2. The length of the CDR3 is 16 residues. Losses at the gene ends were 5 bases for V and 3 bases for J; bases not matched to a gene: 4. CDR1 SGHTA and CDR2 FQGTGA come from the germline V gene. The CDR3 bases are TGTGCCAGCAGCAGTGGACTAGCGGGGTACACCGGGGAGCTGTTTTTT. It yields the protein CASSSGLAGYTGELFF.

The chain has TRBV27 and TRBJ1-1; D possibly corresponds to TRBD1 (6 bases). V gave up 4 bases and J gave up 3 bases, with 9 bases separating them. This CDR3 region has 13 residues. Germline V gene data show CDR1 as MNHEY and CDR2 as SMNVEV (reference sequence). The CDR3 DNA reads as TGTGCCAGCAGTTACAGGGTTGACACTGAAGCTTTCTTT. Translation gives CASSYRVDTEAFF.

The chain uses TRBV18 and TRBJ2-2, with D possibly TRBD2 on 6 matching bases. The germline CDR1 and CDR2 sequences are KGHSH and LQKENI. The CDR3 length is 12 residues. V was cut by 6 bases and J by 10 bases, with 12 bases left in between. CDR3 DNA: TGTGCCAGCTCGTCGGGACTGATGGAGCTGTTTTTT. This translates into CASSSGLMELFF.

The J gene is TRBJ1-3, the V gene TRBV12-5, with 7 bases identical to TRBD1. The CDR3 runs to 14 residues. The germline V gene encodes CDR1 LGHNT and CDR2 FRNRAP. The V gene end was trimmed by 1 base and the J gene end by 6 bases; junction bases not matched to a gene: 3. This CDR3 is CASGLGQGSNTIYF. As DNA, the CDR3 is TGTGCTAGTGGTTTGGGACAGGGTTCAAACACCATATATTTT. Full variable domain (rest looked up from reference TRBV12-5 and TRBJ1-3): DARVTQTPRHKVTEMGQEVTMRCQPILGHNTVFWYRQTMMQGLELLAYFRNRAPLDDSGMPKDRFSAEMPDATLATLKIQPSEPRDSAVYFCASGLGQGSNTIYFGEGSWLTVV.

The chain recombines TRBV7-9 with TRBJ2-7; a weak D match, TRBD1 (6 bases). The CDR3 is made up of 17 amino acids. CDR1 and CDR2 from the germline V gene are SEHNR and FQNEAQ (reference sequence). V dropped 4 bases and J dropped 8 bases, with 27 bases sitting between them. The CDR3 protein is CASSSPTTGYPPLQQYF. The CDR3 nucleotides read TGTGCCAGCAGCTCCCCGACCACAGGGTATCCTCCCTTACAGCAGTACTTC. Full variable domain (missing parts from reference TRBV7-9 and TRBJ2-7): DTGVSQNPRHKITKRGQNVTFRCDPISEHNRLYWYRQTLGQGPEFLTYFQNEAQLEKSRLLSDRFSAERPKGSFSTLEIQRTEQGDSAMYLCASSSPTTGYPPLQQYFGPGTRLTVT.

This clone occurred once. The junction and the germline gene differ at one end; a read error may be behind it. The chain employs TRBV3-1 (or the pseudogene TRBV3-2) and TRBJ2-1, with 8 bases that match TRBD2. Germline V gene lookup returns CDR1 LGHDT and CDR2 YNNKEL (reference sequence). The CDR3 length is 12 residues. Here the CDR3 reads CASSQDSGGVVF. As DNA, the CDR3 is TGTGCCAGCAGCCAAGATTCGGGGGGGGTGGTCTTC.

V and J are TRBV28 and TRBJ1-5; possibly TRBD1 for D (5 bases). Germline V gene sequence: CDR1 MDHEN, CDR2 SYDVKM. The CDR3 is 15 residues long. With 6 bases removed from V and 6 bases from J, the gap between germline ends came to 18 bases. The CDR3: CASRWTRQSGQPQHF. The CDR3 DNA follows: TGTGCCAGCAGGTGGACACGGCAGTCGGGTCAGCCCCAGCATTTT.

The CDR3 loop reads CASDTASGGGGGTDTQYF. CDR3 in DNA: TGTGCCAGCGACACGGCCAGCGGCGGGGGTGGGGGCACAGATACGCAGTATTTT. This chain links TRBV7-9 with TRBJ2-3; TRBD2 matches 7 bases. Germline values: CDR1 SEHNR, CDR2 FQNEAQ (reference sequence). The J segment lost 1 base and the V segment lost 8 bases, leaving 18 bases of the junction unmatched. This CDR3 has 18 residues.

This rearrangement joins TRBV28 to TRBJ1-5; D is perhaps TRBD1 (6 bases). V shed 5 bases and J shed 5 bases, with 13 bases lying between them. This CDR3 is built from 14 residues. Germline V lookup: CDR1 MDHEN, CDR2 SYDVKM. CDR3 sequence reads: CASSEQGSDQPQHF. For the CDR3, the DNA is TGTGCCAGCAGTGAACAGGGTTCCGATCAGCCCCAGCATTTT.

This clone was observed a single time. V and J are TRBV20-1 and TRBJ1-6; 8 bases line up with TRBD1. This CDR3 comprises 15 residues. The V and J ends lost 3 bases and 10 bases, in that order; junction bases with no gene match: 11. Germline V lookup: CDR1 DFQATT, CDR2 SNEGSKA (reference sequence). The CDR3 region has the DNA TGCAGTGCTAGTAATGGGGCAGGGGGCCGATCACCCCTCCACTTT. It codes for CSASNGAGGRSPLHF.

The rearrangement links TRBV6-5 to TRBJ1-6, with TRBD1 as a possible D gene (5 bases). The germline V and J ends were trimmed by 6 bases and 9 bases, with 12 bases remaining between them. CDR3 size: 13 residues. Looked up from germline, CDR1 is MNHEY and CDR2 is SVGAGI. For the CDR3, the DNA is TGTGCCAGCAGGTTGGAGGGGCCTTCACCCCTCCACTTT. Protein sequence: CASRLEGPSPLHF.

V gene TRBV18 combines with J gene TRBJ1-2; possible D gene TRBD1, 6 bases. In germline, CDR1 is KGHSH, CDR2 LQKENI. This CDR3 region has 14 residues. V was cut by 2 bases and J by 2 bases, with 9 bases left in between. CDR3 sequence reads: CASSPRDTNYGYTF. For the CDR3, the DNA is TGTGCCAGCTCACCAAGGGACACGAACTATGGCTACACCTTC. The full variable domain, completed using reference TRBV18 and TRBJ1-2, is NAGVMQNPRHLVRRRGQEARLRCSPMKGHSHVYWYRQLPEEGLKFMVYLQKENIIDESGMPKERFSAEFPKEGPSILRIQQVVRGDSAAYFCASSPRDTNYGYTFGSGTRLTVV.

V and J are TRBV20-1 and TRBJ2-7; D might be TRBD2 (6 bases). This CDR3 is 11 amino acids long. Trimming stripped 6 bases from V and 8 bases from J, with 14 bases between. Germline CDR1 DFQATT, CDR2 SNEGSKA (reference sequence). The CDR3 DNA is TGCAGTGCGGGAGGTTCCGTGCAGCAGTACTTC. It encodes CSAGGSVQQYF.

DNA for the CDR3: TGTGCCAGCAGCTTAAGTCCAGGGGGTAGCTCCTACGAGCAGTACTTC. This encodes CASSLSPGGSSYEQYF. V gene TRBV7-8 combines with J gene TRBJ2-7, with 7 bases that match TRBD1. CDR1 is SGHVS, CDR2 FQNEAQ, per germline. The CDR3 covers 16 residues. J lost 0 bases, V lost 2 bases, and 7 bases had no gene match.